The 30 T cell receptor beta chains listed next were all sequenced from one sample in a study of blood T cell repertoires in COVID-19. Repertoires were generated with immunoSEQ multiplex PCR, while TCRdb's copy carries only in-frame clones and drops some. This sample has roughly 390,000 clones, with around 84% found just once. The sequenced sample was peripheral blood. All receptors derive from a woman between 18 and 29 years old with acute or convalescent COVID-19.

This clone was counted a single time. The chain has TRBV6-1 and TRBJ1-5, with D possibly being TRBD1 (5 bases). Germline V lookup: CDR1 MNHNS, CDR2 SASEGT. The CDR3 is 18 amino acids. The ends were cut back, 0 bases at V and 0 bases at J, with 15 bases in the middle. As DNA, the CDR3 is TGTGCCAGCAGTGAAGCTTGGGGGGGGGTATATAGCAATCAGCCCCAGCATTTT. It specifies CASSEAWGGVYSNQPQHF.

Concerning this clone: Its ends do not fully match the called genes, so a read error is possible. The rearrangement links TRBV5-1 to TRBJ2-5; perhaps TRBD1 as D (6 bases). This CDR3 is 16 amino acids long. Per germline, CDR1 SGHRS and CDR2 YFSETQ. The chain's CDR3 is CASSLGAQGLQEAQYF. The CDR3, as DNA: TGCGCCAGCAGCTTGGGGGCCCAGGGGCTACAAGAGGCCCAGTACTTC.

The chain is built from TRBV28 and TRBJ1-2; 9 bases align to TRBD1. Germline CDR1 and CDR2: MDHEN and SYDVKM. After removal of 6 bases from V and 8 bases from J, the junction contained 7 bases not matched to a gene. The CDR3 covers 13 residues. The CDR3 loop reads CASRAGQGGGYTF. CDR3 DNA sequence: TGTGCCAGCAGGGCGGGACAGGGTGGAGGCTACACCTTC.

This clone was detected a few times. The V call is TRBV3-1 (or the pseudogene TRBV3-2), the J call TRBJ2-7; TRBD2 aligns across 12 bases. With 4 bases clipped from V and 6 bases from J, the junction kept 7 bases outside the gene matches. CDR1 is LGHDT, CDR2 YNNKEL, per germline (reference sequence). This CDR3 has 15 residues. The CDR3 nucleotides are TGTGCCAGCAGCCGGAGGACTAGCGGGATTGCCGAGCAGTACTTC. This gives the protein CASSRRTSGIAEQYF.

V gene TRBV14 combines with J gene TRBJ1-2; no definite D call. Germline V gene data show CDR1 as SGHDN and CDR2 as FVKESK. Trimming removed 6 bases from V and 5 bases from J, with 13 bases in between. This CDR3 has 13 residues. The CDR3 DNA reads as TGTGCCAGCAGTACCGAGCGAGGGTATGGCTACACCTTC. This codes for CASSTERGYGYTF.

The V gene is TRBV19, the J gene TRBJ2-5; TRBD2 might be the D (6 bases). V lost 10 bases to trimming and J lost 7 bases, with 16 bases between them. This CDR3 spans 12 amino acids. Germline V lookup: CDR1 LNHDA, CDR2 SQIVND (reference sequence). In DNA form, the CDR3 reads TGTGCCACCCCATCTAGCGTAGGGACCCAGTACTTC. Translating gives CATPSSVGTQYF.

The sample holds one count of this clone. The V gene is TRBV10-3, the J gene TRBJ2-2; D might be TRBD2 (6 bases). The ends were cut back, 0 bases at V and 8 bases at J, with 10 bases in the middle. This CDR3 is built from 14 residues. From germline, CDR1 is ENHRY and CDR2 SYGVKD. The chain's CDR3 is CAISESTSVGELFF. CDR3 nucleotide sequence: TGTGCCATCAGTGAGTCGACTAGTGTGGGGGAGCTGTTTTTT.

V and J are TRBV5-1 and TRBJ2-7; TRBD2 agrees at 15 bases. V was clipped by 2 bases and J by 7 bases; unmatched bases: 13. The CDR3 loop spans 18 amino acids. Germline CDR1 and CDR2: SGHRS and YFSETQ. This CDR3 reads CASSLGLAGGPSIGEQYF. For the CDR3, the DNA is TGCGCCAGCAGCTTAGGACTAGCGGGAGGGCCTAGTATCGGGGAGCAGTACTTC. The complete variable domain, with remaining parts taken from reference TRBV5-1 and TRBJ2-7, reads KAGVTQTPRYLIKTRGQQVTLSCSPISGHRSVSWYQQTPGQGLQFLFEYFSETQRNKGNFPGRFSGRQFSNSRSEMNVSTLELGDSALYLCASSLGLAGGPSIGEQYFGPGTRLTVT.

This CDR3 is CAIRRTGGLNTEAFF. As DNA, the CDR3 is TGTGCCATTCGTCGGACAGGGGGCTTGAACACTGAAGCTTTCTTT. This chain joins TRBV10-3 and TRBJ1-1; TRBD1 agrees at 11 bases. CDR3 size: 15 residues. The ends lost 9 bases at V and 0 bases at J; junction bases unmatched: 6. Germline values: CDR1 ENHRY, CDR2 SYGVKD.

CDR3 sequence reads: CATHRGDPHEQYF. The CDR3 nucleotides read TGTGCCACCCACAGGGGGGATCCTCACGAGCAGTACTTC. The J gene is TRBJ2-7, the V gene TRBV12-3 or TRBV12-4, with 8 bases identical to TRBD1. The CDR3 is made up of 13 amino acids. Trimming removed 10 bases from V and 5 bases from J; junction bases left unmatched: 10.

V is TRBV27 and J is TRBJ2-7; 7 positions match TRBD2. This CDR3 spans 12 amino acids. Germline trimming cut 4 bases from V and 6 bases from J; bases unmatched to any gene: 3. Germline assignment: CDR1 MNHEY and CDR2 SMNVEV (reference sequence). CDR3 nucleotide sequence: TGTGCCAGCAGTTGGCCGGGAGGCGAGCAGTACTTC. Translated, it gives CASSWPGGEQYF.

The chain has TRBV5-4 and TRBJ2-3, with 10 bases identical to TRBD2. Germline V gene data show CDR1 as SGHNT and CDR2 as YYREEE (reference sequence). The CDR3 consists of 17 residues. Losses at the gene ends were 2 bases for V and 8 bases for J; bases not matched to a gene: 14. This CDR3 reads CASSFPTVSGGLGTQYF. Written as DNA, the CDR3 is TGTGCCAGCAGCTTTCCCACCGTTAGCGGGGGGTTAGGTACGCAGTATTTT.

The sample holds one count of this clone. As DNA, the CDR3 is TGTGCCAGCAGCCAAGGAGGGGGCCTTGAAGCTTTCTTT. As protein: CASSQGGGLEAFF. The chain joins TRBV3-1 (or the pseudogene TRBV3-2) to TRBJ1-1, with 7 positions matching TRBD1. Germline CDR1 and CDR2: LGHDT and YNNKEL (reference sequence). This CDR3 has 13 residues. V dropped 1 base and J dropped 7; count of bases not matched to a gene: 3.

The gene calls are TRBV2 and TRBJ2-7; D not certain. Trimming shortened V by 6 bases and J by 2 bases, and 5 bases separated the two germline ends. Germline V CDR1 and CDR2: SNHLY, FYNNEI. CDR3 size: 11 residues. The CDR3: CASSSPYEQYF. In DNA form, the CDR3 reads TGTGCCAGCAGCTCCCCCTACGAGCAGTACTTC.

The rearrangement joins TRBV5-6 to TRBJ1-6; TRBD1 matches at 7 bases. The CDR3 is 15 residues long. Germline V gene lookup returns CDR1 SGHDT and CDR2 YYEEEE. V dropped 0 bases and J dropped 9; count of bases not matched to a gene: 6. The CDR3 sequence: CASSLGLAGGSPLHF. The CDR3 nucleotides are TGTGCCAGCAGCTTGGGATTGGCAGGGGGTTCACCCCTCCACTTT.

The V and J genes are TRBV19 and TRBJ1-2; D gene unclear. The germline V gene has CDR1 LNHDA and CDR2 SQIVND (reference sequence). The ends were cut back, 8 bases at V and 7 bases at J, with 20 bases in the middle. The CDR3 contains 14 residues. CDR3 coding DNA: TGTGCCAGTGGACGAGAGGGCAGGAGCCTTGGCTACACCTTC. It translates to CASGREGRSLGYTF.

In this sample, this clone turned up a few times. CDR3 region: CASSVTREKLFF. The CDR3 DNA reads as TGTGCCAGCAGCGTCACCCGGGAAAAACTGTTTTTT. The genes are TRBV28 and TRBJ1-4; D is ambiguous. The germline V gene has CDR1 MDHEN and CDR2 SYDVKM. This CDR3 spans 12 amino acids. The V gene lost 6 bases and the J gene lost 8 bases, with 10 bases spanning the gap.

The rearrangement links TRBV2 to TRBJ2-2; 10 nucleotides agree with TRBD1. Germline CDR1 reads SNHLY; CDR2 reads FYNNEI. V shed 2 bases and J 7 bases; nucleotides not matched to a gene: 7. The CDR3 extends over 16 amino acids. This CDR3 is CASSERQGATGGELFF. The DNA for the CDR3 is TGTGCCAGCAGTGAAAGACAGGGGGCAACGGGCGGGGAGCTGTTTTTT. Drawing the rest from reference TRBV2 and TRBJ2-2, the complete variable domain is EPEVTQTPSHQVTQMGQEVILRCVPISNHLYFYWYRQILGQKVEFLVSFYNNEISEKSEIFDDQFSVERPDGSNFTLKIRSTKLEDSAMYFCASSERQGATGGELFFGEGSRLTVL.

The gene calls are TRBV6-5 and TRBJ2-2, with 8 bases aligning to TRBD1. Germline loops: CDR1 MNHEY, CDR2 SVGAGI. The J segment lost 5 bases and the V segment lost 8 bases, leaving 10 bases of the junction unmatched. The CDR3 loop spans 15 amino acids. The CDR3 DNA reads TGTGCCAGCCGGAGACAGGGGAGCGGGACCGGGGAGCTGTTTTTT. This codes for CASRRQGSGTGELFF.

The CDR3 bases are TGTGCCAGCAGTGATCCTAGGACAGGCTACGAGCAGTACTTC. Its protein is CASSDPRTGYEQYF. This chain joins TRBV6-1 and TRBJ2-7, with 7 bases matching TRBD1. V lost 3 bases, J lost 3 bases, and 5 bases stayed unmatched. Germline CDR1 is MNHNS and CDR2 is SASEGT. The CDR3 loop spans 14 amino acids.

The genes are TRBV15 and TRBJ2-3, with D possibly matching TRBD1 (5 bases). In germline, CDR1 is LNHNV, CDR2 YYDKDF (reference sequence). This CDR3 region has 15 residues. V lost 1 base and J lost 3, with 11 bases in between. The CDR3 sequence: CATSRVDSRTDTQYF. The CDR3 DNA is TGTGCCACCAGCAGAGTCGACAGTAGGACAGATACGCAGTATTTT.

This clone has just one count. CDR3 in amino acids: CAIMNGGAGDNSPLHF. The CDR3 DNA reads TGTGCCATCATGAACGGAGGGGCCGGCGATAATTCACCCCTCCACTTT. The chain uses TRBV10-3 and TRBJ1-6; D perhaps matches TRBD1 (5 bases). The length of the CDR3 is 16 residues. The V and J ends lost 7 bases and 5 bases respectively, with 18 bases between them. Per germline, CDR1 ENHRY and CDR2 SYGVKD.

V is TRBV28 and J is TRBJ2-5; 9 bases line up with TRBD2. The CDR3 length is 15 residues. The V segment lost 6 bases and the J segment 5 bases; nucleotides outside the gene matches: 10. Germline V gene lookup returns CDR1 MDHEN and CDR2 SYDVKM. In nucleotides, the CDR3 is TGTGCCAGCAGGCCCCCGGGACTAGCCGTGGAGACCCAGTACTTC. It yields the protein CASRPPGLAVETQYF.

The chain employs TRBV3-1 (or the pseudogene TRBV3-2) and TRBJ2-3, with 9 bases identical to TRBD2. After removal of 4 bases from V and 4 bases from J, the junction contained 6 bases not matched to a gene. This CDR3 comprises 15 residues. CDR1 is LGHDT, CDR2 YNNKEL, per germline (reference sequence). CDR3 sequence: CASSPIAGVSDTQYF. The CDR3 DNA is TGTGCCAGCAGCCCTATAGCGGGGGTCTCAGATACGCAGTATTTT.

The chain couples TRBV7-2 to TRBJ2-7; TRBD2 is a possible D gene (5 bases). V was pared by 4 bases and J by 3 bases, with 13 bases between. CDR1 is SGHTA and CDR2 is FQGNSA in the germline V gene. The CDR3 length is 14 residues. The CDR3 DNA is TGTGCCAGCAGCTACGGGTCCCGGGACTACGAGCAGTACTTC. Translated, it gives CASSYGSRDYEQYF.

Details on this clone: The identical CDR3 is also encoded by other nucleotide sequences in the sample. The chain links TRBV5-1 to TRBJ1-2; a weak D match, TRBD1 (6 bases). Germline loops: CDR1 SGHRS, CDR2 YFSETQ. V gave up 5 bases and J gave up 4 bases, with 12 bases separating them. The CDR3 spans 13 residues. The CDR3 nucleotides read TGCGCCAGCAGTTTAGGACAGAGCTATGGCTACACCTTC. This codes for CASSLGQSYGYTF.

The V and J genes are TRBV19 and TRBJ2-7; possibly TRBD2 for D (6 bases). The CDR3 covers 15 residues. From germline, CDR1 is LNHDA and CDR2 SQIVND (reference sequence). Trimming cost V 3 bases and J 3 bases, with 15 bases left between them. The DNA for the CDR3 is TGTGCCAGTAGTATTGGCTTGATAGCGGACTACGAGCAGTACTTC. Encoded protein: CASSIGLIADYEQYF.

This chain links TRBV7-9 with TRBJ2-4; D might be TRBD2 (5 bases). Germline CDR1 is SEHNR and CDR2 is FQNEAQ (reference sequence). The V and J ends lost 6 bases and 7 bases respectively, with 16 bases between them. This CDR3 spans 14 amino acids. The CDR3 bases are TGTGCCAGCAGTCTCGGGGTACTAGGCAACATTCAGTACTTC. Translation gives CASSLGVLGNIQYF.

This chain uses TRBV4-1 with TRBJ2-3, with TRBD2 matching over 9 bases. J lost 1 base, V lost 5 bases, and 7 bases had no gene match. The CDR3 runs 16 residues. Germline values: CDR1 MGHRA, CDR2 YSYEKL. The CDR3 is CASSSPSGIRTDTQYF. DNA for the CDR3: TGCGCCAGCAGCTCGCCTAGCGGGATACGCACAGATACGCAGTATTTT.

The chain recombines TRBV7-9 with TRBJ1-2; TRBD1 might be the D (6 bases). The V end lost 3 bases, the J end lost 2 bases, and 19 bases lay between the germline ends. The germline V gene encodes CDR1 SEHNR and CDR2 FQNEAQ (reference sequence). The CDR3 has 17 amino acids. CDR3 loop: CASSFQGAGVKNYGYTF. The CDR3 DNA follows: TGTGCCAGCAGCTTCCAAGGGGCAGGGGTGAAGAACTATGGCTACACCTTC.